Listed below are T cell receptor beta chains from one sample, sequenced in a study of cytomegalovirus exposure and HLA in healthy donors. Profiled with immunoSEQ multiplex PCR; TCRdb holds only in-frame clones, not every one. The sample has about 160,000 clones, 80% to 90% seen once. The sequenced sample consisted of PBMCs. Receptors originate from a young woman in good health and CMV-seronegative. The CDR3 runs from the conserved cysteine through the conserved F or W. A D gene is named only where the DNA matches it firmly. Expanded clones are given a class, and other clones once, few, many or no size at all.

v_gene	abundance	j_gene	d_gene	CDR3aa	CDR3nt
TRBV30	.	TRBJ1-1	.	CAFTEVNTEAFF	TGTGCCTTCACTGAGGTGAACACTGAAGCTTTCTTT
TRBV7-9	.	TRBJ1-2	.	CASSLISRELNYGYTF	TGTGCCAGCAGCCTTATATCCCGGGAGTTGAACTATGGCTACACCTTC
TRBV30	.	TRBJ2-5	TRBD2	CAWSAWGGETQYF	TGTGCCTGGAGTGCGTGGGGGGGAGAGACCCAGTACTTC
TRBV5-1	.	TRBJ2-2	.	CASGPGPESGELFF	TGCGCCAGCGGCCCGGGTCCCGAGTCCGGGGAGCTGTTTTTT
TRBV4-3	.	TRBJ2-1	.	CASSQEGVSGSSYNEQFF	TGCGCCAGCAGCCAAGAGGGTGTGAGCGGTAGCTCCTACAATGAGCAGTTCTTC
TRBV7-6	once	TRBJ1-4	TRBD1	CASSLARQGGTNEKLFF	TGTGCCAGCAGCTTAGCGAGACAGGGCGGAACTAATGAAAAACTGTTTTTT
TRBV4-3	.	TRBJ1-3	.	CASSQSFSGNTIYF	TGCGCCAGCAGCCAGAGTTTCTCTGGAAACACCATATATTTT
TRBV30	.	TRBJ2-5	TRBD2	CAWSLVERGTQETQYF	TGTGCCTGGAGTCTTGTGGAGCGGGGGACCCAAGAGACCCAGTACTTC
TRBV7-2	few	TRBJ2-2	.	CASSLEMTANTGELFF	TGTGCCAGCAGCTTAGAAATGACAGCGAACACCGGGGAGCTGTTTTTT
TRBV6-4	.	TRBJ1-5	.	CASSSEPNQPQHF	TGTGCCAGCTCTAGCGAGCCCAATCAGCCCCAGCATTTT
TRBV7-9	.	TRBJ1-1	.	CASSLISDGATEAFF	TGTGCCAGCAGCTTAATCTCGGATGGGGCCACTGAAGCTTTCTTT
TRBV11-2	.	TRBJ2-7	.	CASSLGTGLGPYEQYF	TGTGCCAGCAGCTTAGGGACGGGGTTAGGGCCCTACGAGCAGTACTTC
TRBV6-6	.	TRBJ2-7	.	CASSSPGLSYEQYF	TGTGCCAGCAGCTCCCCCGGGTTAAGCTACGAGCAGTACTTC
TRBV2	once	TRBJ2-7	TRBD2	CASSVFMGRGVYEQYF	TGTGCCAGCAGTGTTTTTATGGGGCGGGGGGTCTACGAGCAGTACTTC
TRBV4-3	.	TRBJ1-2	TRBD1	CASSQSRRRGLLDYGYTF	TGCGCCAGCAGCCAAAGTCGAAGAAGGGGGCTGTTGGACTATGGCTACACCTTC
TRBV27	.	TRBJ2-7	.	CASSLSRRYTYEQYF	TGTGCCAGCAGTTTATCGAGGAGATATACCTACGAGCAGTACTTC
TRBV5-8	few	TRBJ2-7	TRBD2	CASSYGGTYEQYF	TGTGCCAGCAGCTACGGGGGGACCTACGAGCAGTACTTC
TRBV14	once	TRBJ1-2	.	CASSPPFNSGRGYGYTF	TGTGCCAGCAGCCCCCCTTTTAACTCGGGGAGGGGCTATGGCTACACCTTC
TRBV15	.	TRBJ1-4	.	CATRERVEGGDEKLFF	TGTGCCACCAGAGAGAGGGTGGAGGGCGGGGATGAAAAACTGTTTTTT
TRBV6-5	.	TRBJ2-7	.	CASSDNEQYF	TGTGCCAGCAGTGACAACGAGCAGTACTTC
TRBV5-1	.	TRBJ1-2	TRBD1	CASSLTTGGWGYGYTF	TGCGCCAGCAGCCTTACGACAGGGGGTTGGGGCTATGGCTACACCTTC
TRBV5-1	.	TRBJ2-5	TRBD2	CASSPNLAGNLETQYF	TGCGCCAGCAGCCCGAACCTAGCGGGGAACCTAGAGACCCAGTACTTC
TRBV5-8	.	TRBJ2-7	TRBD1	CASSWETGVNEQYF	TGTGCCAGCAGCTGGGAGACAGGGGTCAACGAGCAGTACTTC
TRBV29-1	.	TRBJ2-7	TRBD2	CSVVGPSGRDEQYF	TGCAGCGTTGTAGGCCCTAGCGGGAGGGACGAGCAGTACTTC
TRBV4-3	.	TRBJ2-1	TRBD1	CASSYRDRENEQFF	TGCGCCAGCAGCTACCGGGACAGGGAGAATGAGCAGTTCTTC
TRBV5-4	once	TRBJ1-2	.	CASSLVQNYGYTF	TGTGCCAGCAGCTTGGTACAGAACTATGGCTACACCTTC
TRBV29-1	once	TRBJ2-5	.	CSVDGGRQETQYF	TGCAGCGTTGACGGCGGGCGCCAAGAGACCCAGTACTTC
TRBV7-9	.	TRBJ1-2	TRBD1	CASSFGGGANGYTF	TGTGCCAGCAGCTTTGGAGGGGGCGCCAATGGCTACACCTTC
TRBV4-3	.	TRBJ1-4	.	CASSRRGKSEKLFF	TGCGCCAGCAGTCGGCGGGGGAAGTCGGAAAAACTGTTTTTT
TRBV4-3	.	TRBJ2-7	TRBD2	CASSRTGTSVAGQYF	TGCGCCAGCAGCCGGACCGGGACTAGCGTTGCCGGGCAGTACTTC
TRBV9	.	TRBJ1-5	.	CASSPNEGGAPQHF	TGTGCCAGCAGCCCCAATGAAGGGGGGGCTCCCCAGCATTTT
TRBV6-5	.	TRBJ2-1	.	CASSYSGRASFNEQFF	TGTGCCAGCAGTTACTCCGGCAGGGCAAGCTTCAATGAGCAGTTCTTC
TRBV5-1	.	TRBJ1-4	TRBD1	CASGDSYLEKLFF	TGCGCCAGCGGGGACAGCTACCTTGAAAAACTGTTTTTT
TRBV7-2	.	TRBJ2-1	TRBD1	CASRRAGRVGTEVF	TGTGCCAGCAGACGGGCAGGCCGAGTCGGGACAGAAGTCTTC
TRBV4-1	once	TRBJ2-3	.	CASSQVGGVPPTDTQYF	TGCGCCAGCAGCCAAGTGGGCGGGGTCCCACCCACAGATACGCAGTATTTT
TRBV5-5	.	TRBJ1-5	TRBD1	CASSPGTGVRNQPQHF	TGTGCCAGCAGCCCCGGGACAGGGGTACGCAATCAGCCCCAGCATTTT
TRBV18	.	TRBJ2-7	TRBD1	CASSPPGQYEQYF	TGTGCCAGCTCACCACCGGGACAGTACGAGCAGTACTTC
TRBV4-3	.	TRBJ2-7	.	CASSQVPQGRLQYF	TGCGCCAGCAGCCAAGTTCCCCAGGGGCGGTTGCAGTACTTC
TRBV5-4	.	TRBJ1-4	TRBD1	CASRSGTEKNEKLFF	TGTGCCAGCAGGTCGGGGACAGAGAAAAATGAAAAACTGTTTTTT
TRBV30	.	TRBJ2-5	TRBD2	CAWSVLRTSGGEETQYF	TGTGCCTGGAGTGTACTTCGTACTAGCGGGGGAGAAGAGACCCAGTACTTC
TRBV5-6	once	TRBJ2-7	.	CASSLGGRYEQYF	TGTGCCAGCAGCCTGGGGGGCCGCTACGAGCAGTACTTC
TRBV27	.	TRBJ1-2	.	CASSLGFRDTNRGGYTF	TGTGCCAGCAGTTTAGGTTTTAGGGACACAAATCGGGGTGGCTACACCTTC
TRBV29-1	.	TRBJ2-4	TRBD1	CSALGQGKNIQYF	TGCAGCGCCCTGGGACAGGGTAAAAACATTCAGTACTTC
TRBV15	.	TRBJ2-3	TRBD2	CATSSGTSGMSDTQYF	TGTGCCACTAGTTCTGGGACTAGCGGGATGTCAGATACGCAGTATTTT
TRBV4-3	once	TRBJ2-5	.	CASSRRLGEETQYF	TGCGCCAGCAGCCGCAGACTAGGGGAAGAGACCCAGTACTTC
TRBV6-5	.	TRBJ1-2	.	CASGRGLNGYTF	TGTGCCAGCGGGAGGGGCCTGAATGGCTACACCTTC
TRBV27	.	TRBJ1-1	TRBD1	CASSRTGGKTEAFF	TGTGCCAGCAGTCGGACAGGGGGCAAAACTGAAGCTTTCTTT
TRBV27	.	TRBJ1-1	.	CASSLRFGGVLNTEAFF	TGTGCCAGCAGTTTGAGGTTTGGGGGGGTCCTGAACACTGAAGCTTTCTTT
TRBV14	.	TRBJ2-1	TRBD1	CASSRLGGQVGGEQFF	TGTGCCAGCAGCCGACTAGGGGGACAGGTTGGTGGTGAGCAGTTCTTC
TRBV9	.	TRBJ2-5	.	CASSVGLARDETQYF	TGTGCCAGCAGCGTCGGGCTAGCTCGGGATGAGACCCAGTACTTC
TRBV27	.	TRBJ2-1	TRBD1	CASRQGQGGQFF	TGTGCCAGCAGACAGGGACAGGGTGGGCAGTTCTTC
TRBV5-1	.	TRBJ2-5	.	CASSGSDAGQETQYF	TGCGCCAGCAGCGGGAGCGACGCGGGGCAAGAGACCCAGTACTTC
TRBV2	.	TRBJ1-5	.	CASRGGLQPQHF	TGTGCCAGCAGAGGAGGATTACAGCCCCAGCATTTT
TRBV4-1	.	TRBJ2-5	.	CASSQDVGGAGQETQYF	TGCGCCAGCAGCCAAGACGTGGGGGGGGCAGGCCAAGAGACCCAGTACTTC
TRBV6-1	.	TRBJ1-6	.	CASSQDPSRESPLHF	TGTGCCAGCAGCCAGGACCCCTCGCGGGAATCACCCCTCCACTTT
TRBV27	.	TRBJ2-7	TRBD1	CASSSTRQGDRQYF	TGTGCCAGCAGTTCCACAAGACAGGGGGATAGGCAGTACTTC
TRBV5-1	few	TRBJ1-3	TRBD1	CASSLQGTVGNTIYF	TGCGCCAGCAGCTTGCAGGGGACAGTCGGAAACACCATATATTTT
TRBV7-9	.	TRBJ2-1	.	CASSSSGTGYNEQFF	TGTGCCAGCAGCTCCTCCGGGACTGGATACAATGAGCAGTTCTTC
TRBV6-5	once	TRBJ1-4	.	CASSYRGGGANEKLFF	TGTGCCAGCAGTTACAGGGGTGGAGGGGCTAATGAAAAACTGTTTTTT
TRBV5-1	.	TRBJ2-7	.	CASSLGFGETVYEQYF	TGCGCCAGCAGCTTGGGATTTGGGGAGACGGTATACGAGCAGTACTTC